These T cell receptor beta chains were read from a single sample in a study of shared clonotypes between healthy human individuals. Some clones are missing from TCRdb's copy, which holds only in-frame ones; the method was immunoSEQ multiplex PCR. This table holds 1.5 million to 2.5 million clones, about 95% found once. Sequenced sample: naive CD8+ T cells sorted from blood. The source of these receptors is a man between 18 and 29 years old in good health. Both conserved end residues are part of each CDR3. A D gene is named only where the DNA matches it firmly. For some rows the clone size is stated as once, few or many, or as a class when expanded; others skip it.

size: NA; V: TRBV7-8; J: TRBJ2-7; D: TRBD2; DNA: TGTGCCAGCAGCCGACCGCCCCGGACTAGCGTCACCTACGAGCAGTACTTC; CDR3: CASSRPPRTSVTYEQYF
size: NA; V: TRBV9; J: TRBJ2-7; D: TRBD2; DNA: TGTGCCAGCAGCCCTGGGACTAGCGGGGGAAATGGGGAGCAGTACTTC; CDR3: CASSPGTSGGNGEQYF
size: NA; V: TRBV27; J: TRBJ2-7; D: NA; DNA: TGTGCCAGCAGTTTGGGCCCACACTTTCCCCTCTCCTACGAGCAGTACTTC; CDR3: CASSLGPHFPLSYEQYF
size: NA; V: TRBV6-5; J: TRBJ2-5; D: NA; DNA: TGTGCCAGCAGTCCCTTGGGGCCTCAGGAGACCCAGTACTTC; CDR3: CASSPLGPQETQYF
size: NA; V: TRBV2; J: TRBJ2-2; D: NA; DNA: TGTGCCAGCAGGGGAGATGGGGCCGGGGAGCTGTTTTTT; CDR3: CASRGDGAGELFF
size: NA; V: TRBV18; J: TRBJ1-6; D: TRBD1; DNA: TGTGCCAGCTCACCCAGCCGGGACAGGGGCGGTTCACCCCTCCACTTT; CDR3: CASSPSRDRGGSPLHF
size: NA; V: TRBV4-3; J: TRBJ2-2; D: NA; DNA: TGCGCCAGCAGCCAAGAGAATTCTGGGTTCTCCAACACCGGGGAGCTGTTTTTT; CDR3: CASSQENSGFSNTGELFF
size: NA; V: TRBV28; J: TRBJ1-4; D: TRBD1; DNA: TGTGCCAGCAGTCAAGGGACAGCGGACCTTAATGAAAAACTGTTTTTT; CDR3: CASSQGTADLNEKLFF
size: NA; V: TRBV5-6; J: TRBJ1-6; D: NA; DNA: TGTGCCAGCAGCGATCGGGACAAAGATAATTCACCCCTCCACTTT; CDR3: CASSDRDKDNSPLHF
size: NA; V: TRBV19; J: TRBJ2-1; D: NA; DNA: TGTGCCAGTAGTTGGCGAGGCTCCTACAATGAGCAGTTCTTC; CDR3: CASSWRGSYNEQFF
size: NA; V: TRBV9; J: TRBJ1-1; D: NA; DNA: TGTGCCAGCAGCGTCATATCGTCGGGCAGCCTTGAAGCTTTCTTT; CDR3: CASSVISSGSLEAFF
size: NA; V: TRBV27; J: TRBJ2-3; D: TRBD2; DNA: TGTGCCAGCAGTGCCGGGACTAGCATATCATCAGATACGCAGTATTTT; CDR3: CASSAGTSISSDTQYF
size: NA; V: TRBV7-9; J: TRBJ1-1; D: NA; DNA: TGTGCCAGCAGCTTACCCTCCTCTGAGGGCACTGAAGCTTTCTTT; CDR3: CASSLPSSEGTEAFF
size: NA; V: TRBV25-1; J: TRBJ2-2; D: NA; DNA: TGTGCCAGCAGTGAATATGCGAACACCGGGGAGCTGTTTTTT; CDR3: CASSEYANTGELFF
size: NA; V: TRBV7-9; J: TRBJ2-5; D: NA; DNA: TGTGCCAGCAGCCCCCCGGACAGACCTCGGGCCCAGTACTTC; CDR3: CASSPPDRPRAQYF
size: NA; V: TRBV4-3; J: TRBJ2-5; D: NA; DNA: TGCGCCAGCAGCCAAGGGGACGTTCCGGGGGAGACCCAGTACTTC; CDR3: CASSQGDVPGETQYF
size: NA; V: TRBV7-9; J: TRBJ1-4; D: NA; DNA: TGTGCCAGCACGCCGGTCCCTCTCGGGGAAAAACTGTTTTTT; CDR3: CASTPVPLGEKLFF
size: NA; V: TRBV7-2; J: TRBJ2-7; D: TRBD2; DNA: TGTGCCAGCAGCCTTGTTAGCGGGGTGAGCTCCTACGAGCAGTACTTC; CDR3: CASSLVSGVSSYEQYF
size: NA; V: TRBV2; J: TRBJ2-7; D: NA; DNA: TGTGCCAGCAGTGAGGGTAGCGAACACTACGAGCAGTACTTC; CDR3: CASSEGSEHYEQYF
size: NA; V: TRBV4-1; J: TRBJ2-5; D: NA; DNA: TGCGCCAGCAGCCAACCTGGGACCGCGGGGACCCAGTACTTC; CDR3: CASSQPGTAGTQYF
size: NA; V: TRBV4-2; J: TRBJ2-5; D: NA; DNA: TGTGCCAGCAGCCAAGGGTACAGCCCTGGAGAGACCCAGTACTTC; CDR3: CASSQGYSPGETQYF
size: NA; V: TRBV6-5; J: TRBJ2-7; D: NA; DNA: TGTGCCAGCAGTTCCGCAGGGCATAGCTCCTACGAGCAGTACTTC; CDR3: CASSSAGHSSYEQYF
size: NA; V: TRBV7-9; J: TRBJ1-2; D: NA; DNA: TGTGCCAGCAGCGCCAGCGGGTCGAGGGATGGCTACACCTTC; CDR3: CASSASGSRDGYTF
size: NA; V: TRBV27; J: TRBJ2-7; D: TRBD2; DNA: TGTGCCAGCAGTCCCCTTCCTAGCGGGGGGACCTACGAGCAGTACTTC; CDR3: CASSPLPSGGTYEQYF
size: NA; V: TRBV7-2; J: TRBJ2-7; D: NA; DNA: TGTGCCAGCAGCTTTGGGAACTACGAGCAGTACTTC; CDR3: CASSFGNYEQYF
size: once; V: TRBV14; J: TRBJ2-3; D: NA; DNA: TGTGCCAGCAGCCACCTACAGGGCCTTGGCACAGATACGCAGTATTTT; CDR3: CASSHLQGLGTDTQYF
size: NA; V: TRBV6-1; J: TRBJ1-4; D: NA; DNA: TGTGCCAGCAAGGGGGTCGACAATGAAAAACTGTTTTTT; CDR3: CASKGVDNEKLFF
size: NA; V: TRBV10-1; J: TRBJ2-4; D: TRBD2; DNA: TGCGCCAGCACCCATGGGGAGGGAGAGAAAAACATTCAGTACTTC; CDR3: CASTHGEGEKNIQYF
size: NA; V: TRBV2; J: TRBJ2-5; D: TRBD2; DNA: TGTGCCAGCAGTGAGCTTGCGGGGGGGCCATGGGAGACCCAGTACTTC; CDR3: CASSELAGGPWETQYF
size: NA; V: TRBV7-2; J: TRBJ2-2; D: NA; DNA: TGTGCCAGCAGCTTATATCCACAAGCGGTCCTGAACACCGGGGAGCTGTTTTTT; CDR3: CASSLYPQAVLNTGELFF
size: once; V: TRBV7-9; J: TRBJ2-5; D: TRBD1; DNA: TGTGCCAGCAGCCTTGACAGGGTTGGAGCAGAGACCCAGTACTTC; CDR3: CASSLDRVGAETQYF
size: once; V: TRBV10-3; J: TRBJ2-7; D: NA; DNA: TGTGCCATCAGTCCGGGACCGGCCTACGAGCAGTACTTC; CDR3: CAISPGPAYEQYF
size: NA; V: TRBV7-9; J: TRBJ1-1; D: TRBD1; DNA: TGTGCCAGCAGCTCCCTCACGGACAGGTGGGTGAACACTGAAGCTTTCTTT; CDR3: CASSSLTDRWVNTEAFF
size: NA; V: TRBV11-3; J: TRBJ1-2; D: TRBD1; DNA: TGTGCCAGCAGCTTTCCTACAGGGGGCGACTATGGCTACACCTTC; CDR3: CASSFPTGGDYGYTF
size: NA; V: TRBV5-1; J: TRBJ2-5; D: NA; DNA: TGCGCCAGCAGCTTGAGTGAGTACTACCAAGAGACCCAGTACTTC; CDR3: CASSLSEYYQETQYF
size: NA; V: TRBV30; J: TRBJ1-1; D: TRBD1; DNA: TGTGCCTGGACGCGACAGGGGGAAGAAGGAACTGAAGCTTTCTTT; CDR3: CAWTRQGEEGTEAFF
size: NA; V: TRBV14; J: TRBJ2-6; D: NA; DNA: TGTGCCAGCAGCGCCATTTTCGGCTCTGGGGCCAACGTCCTGACTTTC; CDR3: CASSAIFGSGANVLTF
size: NA; V: TRBV27; J: TRBJ2-2; D: TRBD1; DNA: TGTGCCAGCAGCCGCGGACAGGGGGACACCGGGGAGCTGTTTTTT; CDR3: CASSRGQGDTGELFF
size: NA; V: TRBV9; J: TRBJ1-6; D: TRBD1; DNA: TGTGCCAGCAGCGATCCCGGGACAGGTGCCCTCCACTTT; CDR3: CASSDPGTGALHF
size: NA; V: TRBV13; J: TRBJ1-2; D: TRBD1; DNA: TGTGCCAGCAGCCCGGGACAGGGTTTTGGCTACACCTTC; CDR3: CASSPGQGFGYTF
size: NA; V: TRBV11-2; J: TRBJ2-7; D: NA; DNA: TGTGCCAGCAGCTTAGGTGACTACGAGCAGTACTTC; CDR3: CASSLGDYEQYF
size: NA; V: TRBV5-1; J: TRBJ1-5; D: NA; DNA: TGCGCCAGCAGCTTGGGCCCAAATCAGCCCCAGCATTTT; CDR3: CASSLGPNQPQHF
size: once; V: TRBV7-9; J: TRBJ2-3; D: TRBD2; DNA: TGTGCCAGCAGCCCATCAGCGGGAGGAGCTACAGATACGCAGTATTTT; CDR3: CASSPSAGGATDTQYF
size: NA; V: TRBV27; J: TRBJ1-1; D: TRBD1; DNA: TGTGCCAGCAGTTTAGGTGTGGGACAGGGGGTCAACACTGAAGCTTTCTTT; CDR3: CASSLGVGQGVNTEAFF